The rows below give T cell receptor beta chains drawn from one sample of a study of T cells expressing NK-cell markers. TCRdb reprocessed the 5' RACE reads, with one entry per CDR3 protein and no DNA. The sample includes 550,000 or so distinct CDR3 sequences. The sequencing sample was made of blood T cells: a sorted CD56 or NKG2C T cell subset, CD4+ or CD8+ T cells, or bulk PBMC T cells (not recorded which). All receptors come from a man aged 18-30 years in good health. Each CDR3 is given with its conserved first and last residue.

>TRBJ1-5|TRBV28
CASSEGDRWVGRQPQHF
>TRBJ2-3|TRBV20-1
CSAVTGGSTDTQYF
>TRBJ1-1|TRBV4-1
CASSQELGQGRGDAFF
>TRBJ2-1|TRBV5-4
CASSFLVGYYNEQFF
>TRBJ2-1|TRBV4-1
CASSQEELPSNEQFF
>TRBJ1-3|TRBV19
CASSIYRESGTIYF
>TRBJ2-7|TRBV6-2/TRBV6-3
CASSLIAGGPFEQYF
>TRBJ2-3|TRBV2
CASSDRGPRDTQYF
>TRBJ2-3|TRBV4-1
CASSHTPRTVSSTDTQYF
>TRBJ1-1|TRBV12-5
CASGLRDGTEAFF
>TRBJ2-1|TRBV29-1
CSAPDRRSYNEQFF
>TRBJ2-2|TRBV10-1
CASSRLASGELFF
>TRBJ2-5|TRBV10-3
CAISDRTGPETQYF
>TRBJ2-1|TRBV5-1
CASSLFLAALHNEQFF
>TRBJ2-2|TRBV20-1
CSARVAGANTGELFF
>TRBJ2-6|TRBV25-1
CASSAWDGANVLTF
>TRBJ2-2|TRBV24-1
CATRRGQNTGELFF
>TRBJ2-1|TRBV29-1
CSTRLAALNNEQFF
>TRBJ1-2|TRBV14
CASSQSTRGGRYTF
>TRBJ2-5|TRBV5-1
CASSTRDRGRVQETQYF
>TRBJ1-2|TRBV20-1
CSAGGQANYGYTF
>TRBJ2-5|TRBV4-2
CASSQGAGPTQYF
>TRBJ2-7|TRBV5-1
CASSFAGTPQDEQYF
>TRBJ2-1|TRBV29-1
CSLRRDRLYNEQFF
>TRBJ2-1|TRBV12-3/TRBV12-4
CASSPEAGFSNEQFF
>TRBJ2-1|TRBV10-3
CAIRSTSNEQFF
>TRBJ2-1|TRBV12-3/TRBV12-4
CASSADRGWNEQFF
>TRBJ1-1|TRBV19
CASSIRGSEAFF
>TRBJ2-5|TRBV24-1
CATEAGETQYF
>TRBJ2-1|TRBV4-1
CASSQEWTSGGLRDNEQFF
>TRBJ2-4|TRBV4-1
CASSPPRVGGQNIQYF
>TRBJ2-4|TRBV12-3/TRBV12-4
CASSARRLNIQYF